The rows below give T cell receptor beta chains drawn from one sample of a study of tissue T cells after allogeneic stem cell transplantation. Some clones are missing from TCRdb's copy, which holds only in-frame ones; the method was immunoSEQ multiplex PCR. In the table there are 5,500 to 8,500 clones, approximately 56% of which are singletons. Sequenced here: duodenum tissue, sampled at autopsy. These receptors all come from a female donor at least 60 years old with lung cancer. Each CDR3 is given with its conserved first and last residue. Each record gives: CDR3 protein, CDR3 DNA, CDR3 length, clone size, V gene, D gene, J gene. D genes are given only for firm matches. Clone sizes are given selectively: once, few, many, or a class where the clone is expanded.

cdr3_aa: CASSPGGQGNYGYTF
cdr3_nt: TGTGCCAGCTCACCCGGGGGCCAGGGTAACTATGGCTACACCTTC
cdr3_length: 15
clone_size: .
v_call: TRBV18
d_call: .
j_call: TRBJ1-2

cdr3_aa: CASSYGQGYGYTF
cdr3_nt: TGTGCCAGCAGCTACGGACAGGGTTATGGCTACACCTTC
cdr3_length: 13
clone_size: .
v_call: TRBV7-2
d_call: TRBD1
j_call: TRBJ1-2

cdr3_aa: CASRGLAGGQYF
cdr3_nt: TGTGCCAGCAGGGGACTAGCGGGGGGCCAGTACTTC
cdr3_length: 12
clone_size: .
v_call: TRBV12-3/TRBV12-4
d_call: TRBD2
j_call: TRBJ2-4

cdr3_aa: CASSLGQGHNEQFF
cdr3_nt: TGTGCCAGCAGCTTGGGACAGGGCCACAATGAGCAGTTCTTC
cdr3_length: 14
clone_size: once
v_call: TRBV7-3
d_call: TRBD1
j_call: TRBJ2-1

cdr3_aa: CASSIRSENSPLHF
cdr3_nt: TGTGCCAGTAGTATAAGGAGTGAGAATTCACCCCTCCACTTT
cdr3_length: 14
clone_size: .
v_call: TRBV19
d_call: .
j_call: TRBJ1-6

cdr3_aa: CAWSQPGRFGYGYTF
cdr3_nt: TGTGCCTGGAGTCAACCAGGGCGATTTGGCTATGGCTACACCTTC
cdr3_length: 15
clone_size: .
v_call: TRBV30
d_call: .
j_call: TRBJ1-2

cdr3_aa: CASSLGGSMNTEAFF
cdr3_nt: TGTGCCAGCAGCTTAGGGGGTAGCATGAACACTGAAGCTTTCTTT
cdr3_length: 15
clone_size: once
v_call: TRBV7-2
d_call: .
j_call: TRBJ1-1

cdr3_aa: CASKRGLGNQPQHF
cdr3_nt: TGTGCCAGCAAAAGGGGGCTCGGGAATCAGCCCCAGCATTTT
cdr3_length: 14
clone_size: .
v_call: TRBV5-6
d_call: TRBD1
j_call: TRBJ1-5

cdr3_aa: CASSLAPREQYF
cdr3_nt: TGTGCCAGCAGTTTAGCGCCCCGGGAGCAGTACTTC
cdr3_length: 12
clone_size: few
v_call: TRBV12-3/TRBV12-4
d_call: .
j_call: TRBJ2-7

cdr3_aa: CASSPRDRGAHGYTF
cdr3_nt: TGTGCCAGCAGCCCGCGGGACAGGGGCGCCCATGGCTACACCTTC
cdr3_length: 15
clone_size: .
v_call: TRBV3-1/TRBV3-2
d_call: TRBD1
j_call: TRBJ1-2

cdr3_aa: CASSQASNQPQHF
cdr3_nt: TGCGCCAGCAGCCAAGCCAGCAATCAGCCCCAGCATTTT
cdr3_length: 13
clone_size: .
v_call: TRBV4-1
d_call: .
j_call: TRBJ1-5

cdr3_aa: CASSYGGTPPLHF
cdr3_nt: TGTGCCAGCAGTTACGGAGGGACTCCACCCCTCCACTTT
cdr3_length: 13
clone_size: medium-sized
v_call: TRBV6-5
d_call: .
j_call: TRBJ1-6

cdr3_aa: CASSRLAGAGELFF
cdr3_nt: TGTGCCAGCAGCCGACTAGCGGGAGCCGGGGAGCTGTTTTTT
cdr3_length: 14
clone_size: few
v_call: TRBV11-2
d_call: TRBD2
j_call: TRBJ2-2

cdr3_aa: CASSLTGSERSPLHF
cdr3_nt: TGTGCCAGCAGCTTAACGGGATCCGAGCGTTCACCCCTCCACTTT
cdr3_length: 15
clone_size: .
v_call: TRBV7-3
d_call: .
j_call: TRBJ1-6

cdr3_aa: CASRATSADFGETQYF
cdr3_nt: TGTGCCAGCAGGGCTACTAGCGCGGATTTCGGAGAGACCCAGTACTTC
cdr3_length: 16
clone_size: few
v_call: TRBV7-8
d_call: TRBD2
j_call: TRBJ2-5

cdr3_aa: CASSSQYQETQYF
cdr3_nt: TGTGCCAGTAGTTCCCAATACCAAGAGACCCAGTACTTC
cdr3_length: 13
clone_size: .
v_call: TRBV19
d_call: .
j_call: TRBJ2-5

cdr3_aa: CAWGPKIQEAFF
cdr3_nt: TGTGCCTGGGGGCCCAAAATACAGGAAGCTTTCTTT
cdr3_length: 12
clone_size: .
v_call: TRBV30
d_call: .
j_call: TRBJ1-1

cdr3_aa: CASSLLWGGDQPQHF
cdr3_nt: TGTGCCAGCAGCCTCCTTTGGGGGGGAGATCAGCCCCAGCATTTT
cdr3_length: 15
clone_size: few
v_call: TRBV7-2
d_call: .
j_call: TRBJ1-5

cdr3_aa: CSASYPSGAGKNTGELFF
cdr3_nt: TGCAGTGCTAGTTATCCTAGCGGGGCCGGAAAAAACACCGGGGAGCTGTTTTTT
cdr3_length: 18
clone_size: .
v_call: TRBV20-1
d_call: TRBD2
j_call: TRBJ2-2

cdr3_aa: CASSMERGNQPQHF
cdr3_nt: TGCGCCAGCAGTATGGAGCGGGGCAATCAGCCCCAGCATTTT
cdr3_length: 14
clone_size: medium-sized
v_call: TRBV10-2
d_call: .
j_call: TRBJ1-5

cdr3_aa: CASRDRLNTEAFF
cdr3_nt: TGTGCCAGCAGGGACAGGTTGAACACTGAAGCTTTCTTT
cdr3_length: 13
clone_size: .
v_call: TRBV3-1/TRBV3-2
d_call: TRBD1
j_call: TRBJ1-1

cdr3_aa: CASSSDSYGYTF
cdr3_nt: TGTGCCAGCAGTTCGGACAGCTATGGCTACACCTTC
cdr3_length: 12
clone_size: few
v_call: TRBV6-6
d_call: .
j_call: TRBJ1-2

cdr3_aa: CASSLGTAVYGETQYF
cdr3_nt: TGTGCCAGCAGCTTAGGGACAGCAGTTTACGGAGAGACCCAGTACTTC
cdr3_length: 16
clone_size: .
v_call: TRBV7-8
d_call: .
j_call: TRBJ2-5

cdr3_aa: CASSERPYVEKLFF
cdr3_nt: TGCGCCAGCAGTGAGCGACCGTATGTCGAAAAACTGTTTTTT
cdr3_length: 14
clone_size: .
v_call: TRBV10-1
d_call: .
j_call: TRBJ1-4

cdr3_aa: CAISGEGVNQPQHF
cdr3_nt: TGTGCCATCAGCGGGGAGGGGGTGAATCAGCCCCAGCATTTT
cdr3_length: 14
clone_size: medium-sized
v_call: TRBV10-3
d_call: .
j_call: TRBJ1-5

cdr3_aa: CASRGTGGAEGYTF
cdr3_nt: TGTGCCAGCAGGGGTACAGGGGGCGCGGAAGGCTACACCTTC
cdr3_length: 14
clone_size: .
v_call: TRBV6-5
d_call: TRBD1
j_call: TRBJ1-2

cdr3_aa: CASSFLAGGLDTQYF
cdr3_nt: TGTGCCAGCAGCTTTCTAGCGGGAGGGCTAGATACGCAGTATTTT
cdr3_length: 15
clone_size: medium-sized
v_call: TRBV7-3
d_call: TRBD2
j_call: TRBJ2-3

cdr3_aa: CASSKGGVDRRTHNEQFF
cdr3_nt: TGTGCCAGCAGCAAAGGGGGAGTCGACAGGAGAACGCACAATGAGCAGTTCTTC
cdr3_length: 18
clone_size: few
v_call: TRBV21-1
d_call: .
j_call: TRBJ2-1